Shown below are 10 T cell receptor beta chains from a single sample sequenced in a study of Graves' ophthalmopathy and Graves' hyperthyroidism. The authors amplified TCR beta CDR3 regions, and they did so from RNA transcripts for repertoire sequencing. First-round RT-PCR relied on HTBI primers, and a second-round multiplex PCR came next. TCRdb reanalysed the multiplex PCR reads using MiXCR and keeps one entry per CDR3 protein. This repertoire shows over a million distinct CDR3 sequences, about 36% found once; its top ten account for over 8.5%. The sequenced sample was peripheral blood or thyroid tissue (not recorded which). The receptors were sampled from an adult man with Graves' hyperthyroidism.

Only one count was recorded for this clonotype. This chain connects TRBV11-2 to TRBJ2-5, with 9 bases matching TRBD2. Gene TRBJ2-1 matches the end of the DNA better, so the J call may be wrong. Per germline, CDR1 SGHAT and CDR2 FQNNGV. This CDR3 region has 16 residues. CDR3 DNA sequence: TGTGCCAGCAAACCCAGCTATCGCGGGACTAGCCCGACCCAGTTCTTC. It encodes CASKPSYRGTSPTQFF.

This clonotype occurred a few times. The rearrangement joins TRBV18 to TRBJ2-7; no reliable D call. Between the trimmed V and J ends, which lost 2 bases and 3 bases, there was a span of 11 bases. The germline gives CDR1 KGHSH, CDR2 LQKENI. This CDR3 is built from 14 residues. The chain's CDR3 is CASSPSTNSYEQYF. As DNA, the CDR3 is TGTGCCAGCTCACCATCAACAAACAGCTACGAGCAGTACTTC.

This clonotype was seen many times. V usage is TRBV7-9 and J usage is TRBJ1-5; D is unresolved. This CDR3 contains 11 residues. Germline CDR1 and CDR2: SEHNR and FQNEAQ (reference sequence). Trimming took 8 bases from V and 0 from J, leaving 2 bases between them. CDR3 coding DNA: TGTGCCAGCGGTAGCAATCAGCCCCAGCATTTT. Amino acids: CASGSNQPQHF.

The chain has TRBV6-1 and TRBJ2-7, with D perhaps TRBD1 (7 bases). The CDR3 has 13 residues. Per germline, CDR1 MNHNS and CDR2 SASEGT. V lost 10 bases and J lost 0, with 13 bases in between. CDR3 DNA sequence: TGTGCCACCGCGCGGGACAGCTCCTACGAGCAGTACTTC. It translates to CATARDSSYEQYF.

Worth noting for this clonotype: A much larger clonotype is one base distant, so this may be a read error. The rearrangement links TRBV7-2 to TRBJ2-7; 12 bases fit TRBD2. CDR1 SGHTA and CDR2 FQGNSA come from the germline V gene. The CDR3 loop spans 15 amino acids. DNA for the CDR3: TGCGCCAGCAGCCAAGATCAGGGACTAGCGGGCGAGCAGCACTTC. Translated: CASSQDQGLAGEQHF.

This clonotype was seen many times. The rearrangement joins TRBV19 to TRBJ1-6; D call uncertain. Between the trimmed V and J ends, which lost 4 bases and 9 bases, there was a span of 19 bases. The CDR3 loop spans 16 amino acids. CDR1 and CDR2 from the germline V gene are LNHDA and SQIVND (reference sequence). The CDR3 DNA reads TGTGCCAGTAGTACTAAGGGATCATCAGGAGGTTCACCCCTCCACTTT. Protein: CASSTKGSSGGSPLHF. Combining the CDR3 with reference TRBV19 and TRBJ1-6 gives the whole variable domain DGGITQSPKYLFRKEGQNVTLSCEQNLNHDAMYWYRQDPGQGLRLIYYSQIVNDFQKGDIAEGYSVSREKKESFPLTVTSAQKNPTAFYLCASSTKGSSGGSPLHFGNGTRLTVT.

This clonotype was detected many times. The V call is TRBV4-1, the J call TRBJ2-7; D may be TRBD1 or TRBD2 (5 bases each). Germline CDR1 MGHRA, CDR2 YSYEKL. V was trimmed by 0 bases and J by 7 bases, leaving 16 bases between them. This CDR3 contains 15 residues. The CDR3: CASSQDRGRRGEQYF. The CDR3 DNA is TGCGCCAGCAGCCAAGATAGGGGCCGTAGAGGGGAGCAGTACTTC.

V is TRBV9 and J is TRBJ2-2, with 11 nucleotides matching TRBD1. Germline V CDR1 and CDR2: SGDLS, YYNGEE. This CDR3 has 16 residues. The J segment lost 5 bases and the V segment lost 0 bases, leaving 3 bases of the junction unmatched. CDR3 coding DNA: TGTGCCAGCAGCGTAGGGACAGGGGGCAGGACCGGGGAGCTGTTTTTT. The encoded protein is CASSVGTGGRTGELFF.

This clonotype was seen at least ten times. The J gene is TRBJ2-5, the V gene TRBV19; D gene uncertain. CDR1 is LNHDA and CDR2 is SQIVND in the germline V gene (reference sequence). V lost 1 base to trimming and J lost 2 bases, with 11 bases between them. CDR3 length equals 15 residues. CDR3 sequence reads: CASSIVGDIQETQYF. In DNA form, the CDR3 reads TGTGCCAGTAGTATAGTAGGCGACATTCAAGAGACCCAGTACTTC.

The rearrangement joins TRBV19 to TRBJ2-1, with 8 bases that match TRBD1. CDR1 is LNHDA and CDR2 is SQIVND in the germline V gene (reference sequence). Trimming at V came to 6 bases and at J to 7 bases, leaving 11 bases not matched to a gene. The CDR3 extends over 15 amino acids. CDR3 coding DNA: TGTGCCAGTAGCCCAGGCAGGGGGCAACGGAATGAGCAGTTCTTC. This codes for CASSPGRGQRNEQFF. The full variable domain, completed using reference TRBV19 and TRBJ2-1, is DGGITQSPKYLFRKEGQNVTLSCEQNLNHDAMYWYRQDPGQGLRLIYYSQIVNDFQKGDIAEGYSVSREKKESFPLTVTSAQKNPTAFYLCASSPGRGQRNEQFFGPGTRLTVL.